Listed below are T cell receptor beta chains from one sample, sequenced in a study of T cell repertoires in cytomegalovirus infection. TCRdb reanalysed the reads using MiXCR and keeps one entry per CDR3 protein. In the table there are around 280,000 distinct CDR3 sequences, about 8.8% of which are singletons. Input material: PBMCs. These receptors originate from a human donor in good health (CMV status not recorded). Some clones in this sample may be carry-over from other donors' samples. Both conserved end residues are part of each CDR3. Each record gives: clone size, CDR3 length, J gene, D gene, V gene, CDR3 DNA, CDR3 protein. D genes are given only for firm matches. Size tells how often a clone was seen (once, few, many) or the class of an expanded clone, and some rows leave it out.

abundance: many; len: 13; j_gene: TRBJ2-2; d_gene: -; v_gene: TRBV6-2/TRBV6-3; CDR3nt: TGTGCCAGCAGTTTCGAGACCACCGGGGAGCTGTTTTTT; CDR3aa: CASSFETTGELFF
abundance: -; len: 14; j_gene: TRBJ1-5; d_gene: -; v_gene: TRBV20-1; CDR3nt: TGCAGTGCTAGAGTTAGGTATGGCAATCAGCCCCAGCATTTT; CDR3aa: CSARVRYGNQPQHF
abundance: -; len: 14; j_gene: TRBJ2-7; d_gene: -; v_gene: TRBV29-1; CDR3nt: TGCAGCGTTGTGAATGACAGGCACCCCTACGAGCAGTACTTC; CDR3aa: CSVVNDRHPYEQYF
abundance: many; len: 15; j_gene: TRBJ1-2; d_gene: -; v_gene: TRBV7-2; CDR3nt: TGTGCCAGCAGCTTAGCGGGGTATCAGAGCTATGGCTACACCTTC; CDR3aa: CASSLAGYQSYGYTF
abundance: -; len: 17; j_gene: TRBJ2-3; d_gene: TRBD2; v_gene: TRBV10-2; CDR3nt: TGCGCCAGCAGTGAGCCGAAGCGGGAGGGGAGCACAGATACGCAGTATTTT; CDR3aa: CASSEPKREGSTDTQYF
abundance: many; len: 14; j_gene: TRBJ2-4; d_gene: TRBD2; v_gene: TRBV29-1; CDR3nt: TGCAGCGTTTCCATAGCGGGGAGAGGGGACATTCAGTACTTC; CDR3aa: CSVSIAGRGDIQYF
abundance: -; len: 13; j_gene: TRBJ1-2; d_gene: -; v_gene: TRBV28; CDR3nt: TGTGCCAGCAGACAGGGAGCTAACTATGGCTACACCTTC; CDR3aa: CASRQGANYGYTF
abundance: many; len: 15; j_gene: TRBJ2-7; d_gene: TRBD1; v_gene: TRBV7-9; CDR3nt: TGTGCCAGCAGCTCCGGGACAGGGGGTTTCTACGAGCAGTACTTC; CDR3aa: CASSSGTGGFYEQYF
abundance: many; len: 12; j_gene: TRBJ2-1; d_gene: -; v_gene: TRBV2; CDR3nt: TGTGCCAGCACTGATAAGATAGTTGAGCAGTTCTTC; CDR3aa: CASTDKIVEQFF
abundance: many; len: 15; j_gene: TRBJ1-1; d_gene: -; v_gene: TRBV19; CDR3nt: TGTGCCAGTAGTATTAGGACAGACATGAACACTGAAGCTTTCTTT; CDR3aa: CASSIRTDMNTEAFF
abundance: many; len: 17; j_gene: TRBJ2-1; d_gene: -; v_gene: TRBV18; CDR3nt: TGTGCCAGCTCACCACGTTATTTGGGGGGATCCTACAATGAGCAGTTCTTC; CDR3aa: CASSPRYLGGSYNEQFF
abundance: many; len: 13; j_gene: TRBJ2-7; d_gene: -; v_gene: TRBV2; CDR3nt: TGTGCCAGCAGTGACCAGGGTCCCTACGAGCAGTACTTC; CDR3aa: CASSDQGPYEQYF
abundance: many; len: 15; j_gene: TRBJ2-5; d_gene: -; v_gene: TRBV28; CDR3nt: TGTGCCAGCAGTCTGAGGACCATCCACCAAGAGACCCAGTACTTC; CDR3aa: CASSLRTIHQETQYF
abundance: many; len: 14; j_gene: TRBJ1-2; d_gene: -; v_gene: TRBV6-2/TRBV6-3; CDR3nt: TGTGCCAGCACCCGAGACAGGCTCAACTATGGCTACACCTTC; CDR3aa: CASTRDRLNYGYTF
abundance: many; len: 16; j_gene: TRBJ2-2; d_gene: -; v_gene: TRBV6-2/TRBV6-3; CDR3nt: TGTGCCAGCAGCCGTCAACAGGGTACGAACACCGGGGAGCTGTTTTTT; CDR3aa: CASSRQQGTNTGELFF
abundance: few; len: 15; j_gene: TRBJ2-1; d_gene: -; v_gene: TRBV5-1; CDR3nt: TGCGCCAGCAGCTTGGTTTCCCCCTCCTACAATGAGCAGTTCTTC; CDR3aa: CASSLVSPSYNEQFF
abundance: many; len: 15; j_gene: TRBJ2-1; d_gene: TRBD2; v_gene: TRBV12-3/TRBV12-4; CDR3nt: TGTGCCAGCAGCAAAGAGGGACTAGCCGGCCATGAGCAGTTCTTC; CDR3aa: CASSKEGLAGHEQFF
abundance: many; len: 16; j_gene: TRBJ2-1; d_gene: TRBD1; v_gene: TRBV20-1; CDR3nt: TGCAGTGCTAAATTGGAGGGACAGGTCAGGGTCAATGAGCAGTTCTTC; CDR3aa: CSAKLEGQVRVNEQFF
abundance: -; len: 14; j_gene: TRBJ1-1; d_gene: -; v_gene: TRBV13; CDR3nt: TGTGCCAGCAGCTTAGGCCGTAAGAACACTGAAGCTTTCTTT; CDR3aa: CASSLGRKNTEAFF
abundance: once; len: 14; j_gene: TRBJ2-2; d_gene: -; v_gene: TRBV20-1; CDR3nt: TGCAGTATTCCGGGACGCACCCACACCGGGGAGCTGTTTTTT; CDR3aa: CSIPGRTHTGELFF
abundance: many; len: 18; j_gene: TRBJ2-4; d_gene: -; v_gene: TRBV7-9; CDR3nt: TGTGCCAGCAGCTTATTAAAAGCTAGACTACTAGCCAAAAACATTCAGTACTTC; CDR3aa: CASSLLKARLLAKNIQYF
abundance: many; len: 14; j_gene: TRBJ1-1; d_gene: -; v_gene: TRBV20-1; CDR3nt: TGCAGTACCCGACAGGCCGGCTCCTTCACTGAAGCTTTCTTT; CDR3aa: CSTRQAGSFTEAFF
abundance: few; len: 11; j_gene: TRBJ1-3; d_gene: TRBD1; v_gene: TRBV2; CDR3nt: TGTGCCACTGGACAGGAAAACACCATATATTTT; CDR3aa: CATGQENTIYF
abundance: many; len: 16; j_gene: TRBJ2-1; d_gene: TRBD2; v_gene: TRBV5-1; CDR3nt: TGTGCCAGCAGCTCGGGACTAGCGGGGGCCTACAATGAGCAGTTCTTC; CDR3aa: CASSSGLAGAYNEQFF